The 4 T cell receptor beta chains below were found in one sample sequenced in a study of OX40 agonist ivuxolimab in advanced cancers. The protocol was immunoSEQ multiplex PCR, while the TCRdb copy is restricted to in-frame clones and leaves out a portion. The sample carries around 92,000 clones, 90% to 95% recorded once. The source material was CD4+ or CD8+ T cells sorted from blood, sampled in a trial of the OX40 agonist ivuxolimab. These receptors all stem from an adult with an advanced solid tumor such as melanoma, head and neck, liver or kidney cancer.

The gene calls are TRBV5-4 and TRBJ2-1, with 11 bases that match TRBD1. The CDR3 covers 17 residues. V lost 0 bases to trimming and J lost 2 bases; unmatched junction nucleotides: 4. The germline gives CDR1 SGHNT, CDR2 YYREEE (reference sequence). Here the CDR3 reads CASSLALGQGAYNEQFF. CDR3 DNA: TGTGCCAGCAGCTTGGCCTTGGGACAGGGGGCCTACAATGAGCAGTTCTTC.

V gene TRBV28 combines with J gene TRBJ1-3; D perhaps matches TRBD1 (6 bases). The CDR3 has 14 amino acids. The ends were cut back, 3 bases at V and 8 bases at J, with 14 bases in the middle. Germline CDR1 reads MDHEN; CDR2 reads SYDVKM. This chain's CDR3 is CASSFGGRVDTIYF. CDR3 sequence (DNA): TGTGCCAGCAGTTTCGGGGGGCGAGTTGACACCATATATTTT.

V and J are TRBV4-3 and TRBJ1-2; no clear D. Germline CDR1 LGHNA, CDR2 YSLEER. V shed 0 bases and J shed 8 bases, with 10 bases lying between them. The CDR3 is made up of 13 amino acids. The CDR3 DNA reads as TGCGCCAGCAGCCAAGAACCCGGGGTCGGCTACACCTTC. Translation: CASSQEPGVGYTF.

V usage is TRBV27 and J usage is TRBJ2-2; maybe TRBD2 (6 bases). In germline, CDR1 is MNHEY, CDR2 SMNVEV (reference sequence). CDR3 size: 14 residues. The ends were cut back, 1 base at V and 6 bases at J, with 9 bases in the middle. CDR3 in amino acids: CASSLFGEAGELFF. The CDR3 nucleotides are TGTGCCAGCAGTTTATTCGGGGAGGCCGGGGAGCTGTTTTTT.